Listed here are 4 T cell receptor beta chains from one sample, sequenced in a study of blood T cell repertoires in COVID-19. Produced via immunoSEQ multiplex PCR; TCRdb's table is partial and in-frame only. Among under 140,000 clones listed, more than 70% were seen once. Sequencing was carried out using peripheral blood. These receptors were taken from a woman between 45 and 60 years old with acute or convalescent COVID-19.

The rearrangement uses TRBV5-1 and TRBJ2-2; 11 positions match TRBD2. This CDR3 region has 14 residues. Germline-derived CDR1 and CDR2 are SGHRS and YFSETQ. The V segment lost 5 bases and the J segment 7 bases; nucleotides outside the gene matches: 4. CDR3 bases: TGCGCCAGCAGACTAGCGGGAGTGGACGGGGAGCTGTTTTTT. It specifies CASRLAGVDGELFF.

J is TRBJ2-1 and V is TRBV12-3 or TRBV12-4, with a possible D match to TRBD2 (5 bases). Trimming removed 7 bases at V and 9 bases at J, with 16 bases between. CDR3 length equals 13 residues. The DNA of the CDR3 is TGTGCCAGCACCCCCGAGGGAGTCGGTGAGCAGTTCTTC. Translated, it gives CASTPEGVGEQFF.

The chain combines TRBV7-2 with TRBJ2-7; 9 nucleotides agree with TRBD2. This CDR3 contains 15 residues. Germline V gene data show CDR1 as SGHTA and CDR2 as FQGNSA. J lost 4 bases, V lost 7 bases, and 11 bases had no gene match. CDR3 sequence reads: CASKSGAGGGYEQYF. The CDR3 DNA is TGTGCCAGCAAATCCGGGGCGGGAGGGGGGTACGAGCAGTACTTC. Full variable domain (rest looked up from reference TRBV7-2 and TRBJ2-7): GAGVSQSPSNKVTEKGKDVELRCDPISGHTALYWYRQSLGQGLEFLIYFQGNSAPDKSGLPSDRFSAERTGGSVSTLTIQRTQQEDSAVYLCASKSGAGGGYEQYFGPGTRLTVT.

This chain joins TRBV7-6 and TRBJ2-3; D gene unclear. The CDR3 consists of 14 residues. Trimming pared 5 bases from V and 0 bases from J, leaving 9 bases between. Germline-derived CDR1 and CDR2 are SGHVS and FNYEAQ. The DNA of the CDR3 is TGTGCCAGCAGCACCCCCGGTAGCACAGATACGCAGTATTTT. Translated, it gives CASSTPGSTDTQYF.